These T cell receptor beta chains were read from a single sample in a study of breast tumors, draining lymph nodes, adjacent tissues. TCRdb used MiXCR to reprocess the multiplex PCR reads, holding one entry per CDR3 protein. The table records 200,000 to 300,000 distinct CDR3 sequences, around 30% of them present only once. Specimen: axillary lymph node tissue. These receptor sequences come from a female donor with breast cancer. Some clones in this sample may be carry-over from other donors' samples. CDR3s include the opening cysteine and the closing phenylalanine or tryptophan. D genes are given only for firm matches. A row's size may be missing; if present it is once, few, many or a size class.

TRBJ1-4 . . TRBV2 TGTACCAGCAGATTGACTAGCTCTGGCAATGAAAAACTGTTTTTT CTSRLTSSGNEKLFF
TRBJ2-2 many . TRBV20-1 TGCAGTGTACCGACGGGAGTTGGCGGGGAGCTGTTTTTT CSVPTGVGGELFF
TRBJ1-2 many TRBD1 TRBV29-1 TGCAGCGTTGCCCGGGGACAGGGTTTTAACTATGGCTACACCTTC CSVARGQGFNYGYTF
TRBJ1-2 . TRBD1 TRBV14 TGTGCCAGCAGCCAAGCTCGGACAGGGAAGCCTCGCTATGGCCACACCTTC CASSQARTGKPRYGHTF
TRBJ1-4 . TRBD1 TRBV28 TGTGCCAGCAGTTTCCCGACAGGGGTGGGGGAAAAACTGTTTTTT CASSFPTGVGEKLFF
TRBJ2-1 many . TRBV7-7 TGTGCTAGCAGCTTAGCCGGTTCGGGAGCAGAAGAGCAGTTCTTC CASSLAGSGAEEQFF
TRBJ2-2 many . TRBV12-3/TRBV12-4 TGTGCCAGCAGTTACACCGGGGAGCTGTTTTTT CASSYTGELFF
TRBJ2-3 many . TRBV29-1 TGCAGCGTTGGGACGGCGGGGATCACAGATACGCAGTATTTT CSVGTAGITDTQYF
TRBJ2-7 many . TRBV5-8 TGTGCCAGCAGCTACGGGCCCAATGCTGAGCAGTACTTC CASSYGPNAEQYF
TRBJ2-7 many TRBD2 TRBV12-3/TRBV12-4 TGTGCCAGCAGCCCGGGACTAGCGGAACATCACGAGCAGTACTTC CASSPGLAEHHEQYF
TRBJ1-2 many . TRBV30 TGTGCCTTGGCCCGGGGTGTGGCTGGCTACACCTTC CALARGVAGYTF
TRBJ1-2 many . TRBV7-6 TGTGCCAGCAGCTTCGGGACACAGTATGGCTACACCTTC CASSFGTQYGYTF
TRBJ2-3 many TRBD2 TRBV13 TGTGCCAGCAGTGAACTAGCGGGAGAAGGCCACACAGATACGCAGTATTTT CASSELAGEGHTDTQYF
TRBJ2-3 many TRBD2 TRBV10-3 TGTGCCATCAGTGAAGGACTAGCGGGAGGACCTAGCACAGATACGCAGTATTTT CAISEGLAGGPSTDTQYF
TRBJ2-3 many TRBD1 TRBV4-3 TGCGCCAGCAGCCAAGATCTGAGGACAGGGTTCGCAGATACGCAGTATTTT CASSQDLRTGFADTQYF
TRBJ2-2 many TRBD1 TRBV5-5 TGTGCCAGCAGCTTGTTAGGGACAGGGGGCAGGGACGGGGAGCTGTTTTTT CASSLLGTGGRDGELFF
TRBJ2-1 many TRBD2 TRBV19 TGTGCCAGTGGTCCGGGACTAGCGGGATTTAACGACAATGAGCAGTTCTTC CASGPGLAGFNDNEQFF
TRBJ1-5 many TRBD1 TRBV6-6 TGTGCCAGCAGTTACACGCCGGGGGACAGGACGGAGGGCAATCAGCCCCAGCATTTT CASSYTPGDRTEGNQPQHF
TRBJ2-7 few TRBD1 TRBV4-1 TGCGCCAGCAGCCAAGATAGCAATAGTGGACAGGGGAGTAACGAGCAGTACTTC CASSQDSNSGQGSNEQYF
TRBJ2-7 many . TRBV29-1 TGCAGCGTTGACGGGGCGGCACCATCCTACGAGCAGTACTTC CSVDGAAPSYEQYF
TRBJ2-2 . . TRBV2 TGTGCCAGCAGTCAAAGGGGGGTGGAGACCCGGGAGCTGTTTTTT CASSQRGVETRELFF
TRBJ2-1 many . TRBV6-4 TGTGCCAGCAGCGCTGGGGGAGGCTCCTACAATGAGCAGTTCTTC CASSAGGGSYNEQFF
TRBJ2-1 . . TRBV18 TGTGCCAGCTCTCTATCGCGGAATGAGCAGTTCTTC CASSLSRNEQFF
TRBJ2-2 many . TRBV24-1 TGTGCCACCAGGGAGGCCTCGGGGACCGGGGAGCTGTTTTTT CATREASGTGELFF
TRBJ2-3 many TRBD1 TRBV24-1 TGTGCCACCAGTGTTGGGACAGGGGGCAATCAGGCAGATACGCAGTATTTT CATSVGTGGNQADTQYF
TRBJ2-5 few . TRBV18 TGTGCCAGCTCACCAGACATGGGGTCTCAAGAGACCCAGTACTTC CASSPDMGSQETQYF